This T cell receptor (beta chain) was sequenced in a study of cytomegalovirus exposure and HLA in healthy donors. General observations from the study: Common viral pathogens seemed to be connected with several of the most significant clusters, according to a later analysis.

Germline V gives CDR1 SGHKS, CDR2 YYEKEE (reference sequence). Unmatched junction bases numbered 11, after V lost 0 bases and J lost 0 bases. CDR3 size: 19 residues. The PCR ran on 60 Vbeta and 13 Jbeta primers. In the original workflow: Approximately 86 million unique TCR beta chains, roughly 11 million shared, were counted in a later analysis. Method: immunoSEQ multiplex PCR; TCRdb's copy keeps in-frame clones and lacks some. V, J and clone size derive from that table, while D and trimming were established from the DNA sequence. The sample includes 100,000 to 150,000 clones, around 74% of them seen just once. To note about this clone: No antigen is known for it.

The sequence was obtained from a male donor in good health and CMV-seronegative. Sequencing was performed on PBMCs. The chain employs TRBV5-5 and TRBJ2-2; 7 nucleotides agree with TRBD1. Written as DNA, the CDR3 is TGTGCCAGCAGCTTGGTTCCTCAGACAGGGTGGTCGAACACCGGGGAGCTGTTTTTT. This translates into CASSLVPQTGWSNTGELFF. The variable domain in full, completed from reference TRBV5-5 and TRBJ2-2, reads DAGVTQSPTHLIKTRGQQVTLRCSPISGHKSVSWYQQVLGQGPQFIFQYYEKEERGRGNFPDRFSARQFPNYSSELNVNALLLGDSALYLCASSLVPQTGWSNTGELFFGEGSRLTVL.